A selection of T cell receptor beta chains follows, all from one sample in a study of cytomegalovirus exposure and HLA in healthy donors. The table came from immunoSEQ multiplex PCR; TCRdb's copy has only in-frame clones and leaves some out. The sample includes 150,000 to 200,000 clones. The sample comprised PBMCs. The receptor set was obtained from a woman between 55 and 75 years old in good health and CMV-seronegative. Both conserved end residues are part of each CDR3.

>TRBV5-8|TRBJ1-5
CASSFGAHVQPQHF
>TRBV5-1|TRBJ2-5
CASSYVVDLGPQETQYF
>TRBV29-1|TRBJ2-2
CSVSKGVGELFF
>TRBV7-9|TRBJ1-2
CASSLIGGGYTF
>TRBV6-1|TRBJ2-7
CASRREQGGAYEQYF
>TRBV9|TRBJ2-7
CASSHRDGSSYEQYF
>TRBV27|TRBJ2-3
CASSLLSADTQYF
>TRBV7-9|TRBJ2-1
CASSLVQAGAYNEQFF
>TRBV5-1|TRBJ1-1
CASSAGDLLVTEAFF
>TRBV5-8|TRBJ2-2
CASSYRGTGELFF
>TRBV27|TRBJ2-4
CATRGGLAKNIQYF
>TRBV2|TRBJ2-7
CASSTTGIDSYEQYF
>TRBV11-2|TRBJ2-7
CASSLDPGGTGSSYEQYF
>TRBV10-3|TRBJ2-3
CAISEREGSTDTQYF
>TRBV5-1|TRBJ2-1
CASSKDSGSYNEQFF
>TRBV2|TRBJ2-7
CASSEAGTGGYEQYF
>TRBV28|TRBJ1-2
CASSSSGQGGANYGYTF
>TRBV10-3|TRBJ2-1
CAISEATGSSYNEQFF
>TRBV7-2|TRBJ1-6
CASSVPGQGSRSPLHF
>TRBV19|TRBJ1-2
CASIPRARIANYGYTF
>TRBV5-1|TRBJ2-3
CASSLGQDSTDTQYF
>TRBV2|TRBJ1-1
CASSDRGGRTEAFF
>TRBV5-1|TRBJ1-6
CASSLARQGRSPLHF
>TRBV19|TRBJ2-2
CASTPGLAGRGELFF
>TRBV28|TRBJ1-1
CASINRGNTEAFF
>TRBV10-3|TRBJ2-7
CAISEGGEQYF
>TRBV4-3|TRBJ2-7
CASSQGAQGKYEQYF
>TRBV21-1|TRBJ2-7
CASSKVGGSVPYEQYF
>TRBV7-6|TRBJ2-5
CASSLGGTNQETQYF
>TRBV7-2|TRBJ2-1
CASSLISYNEQFF
>TRBV10-3|TRBJ1-3
CAIRIDMRSGNTIYF
>TRBV19|TRBJ2-7
CASSRGQDSYEQYF
>TRBV7-2|TRBJ1-4
CASSLVQGGELFF
>TRBV7-3|TRBJ2-2
CASSLQGHTGELFF
>TRBV7-3|TRBJ2-1
CASSLTGSSYNEQFF
>TRBV5-6|TRBJ2-3
CASSVGLAGTDTQYF
>TRBV5-1|TRBJ1-2
CASSLEQGAYTF
>TRBV19|TRBJ1-4
CASSGGSTGKEKLFF
>TRBV6-6|TRBJ1-1
CASSLDRGVKTEAFF
>TRBV29-1|TRBJ2-1
CSGASYNEQFF
>TRBV5-1|TRBJ2-7
CASSSTPQGAGYEQYF
>TRBV10-1|TRBJ2-7
CASSEPGQGHEQYF
>TRBV7-8|TRBJ1-4
CANSSTGGEKEEKLFF
>TRBV7-2|TRBJ2-7
CASSPKYEQYF
>TRBV5-4|TRBJ2-3
CASSLKTSGYGDTQYF
>TRBV6-5|TRBJ2-2
CASSYSPSGGTGELFF
>TRBV7-2|TRBJ2-2
CASSFDRGPGELFF
>TRBV19|TRBJ1-1
CASKNRRLAEAFF
>TRBV5-4|TRBJ2-1
CASSLGGGVGSYNEQFF
>TRBV5-1|TRBJ1-1
CASSIGGMDTEAFF